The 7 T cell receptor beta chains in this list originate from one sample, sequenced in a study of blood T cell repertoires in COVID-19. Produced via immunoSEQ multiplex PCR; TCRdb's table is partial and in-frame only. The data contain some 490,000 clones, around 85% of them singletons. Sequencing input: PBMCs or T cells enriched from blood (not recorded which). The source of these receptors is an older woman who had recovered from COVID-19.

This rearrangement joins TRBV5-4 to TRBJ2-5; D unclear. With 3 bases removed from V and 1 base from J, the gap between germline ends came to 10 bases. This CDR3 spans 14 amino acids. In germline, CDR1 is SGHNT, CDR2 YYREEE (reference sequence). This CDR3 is CASSSSTRQETQYF. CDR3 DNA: TGTGCCAGCAGCTCCTCGACACGCCAAGAGACCCAGTACTTC. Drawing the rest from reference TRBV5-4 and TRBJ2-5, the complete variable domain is ETGVTQSPTHLIKTRGQQVTLRCSSQSGHNTVSWYQQALGQGPQFIFQYYREEENGRGNFPPRFSGLQFPNYSSELNVNALELDDSALYLCASSSSTRQETQYFGPGTRLLVL.

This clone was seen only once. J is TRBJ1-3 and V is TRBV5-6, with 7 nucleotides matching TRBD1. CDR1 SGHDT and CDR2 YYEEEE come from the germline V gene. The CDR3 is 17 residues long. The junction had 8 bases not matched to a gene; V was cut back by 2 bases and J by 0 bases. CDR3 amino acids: CASSFGDRSVSGNTIYF. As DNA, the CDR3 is TGTGCCAGCAGCTTTGGGGACAGAAGCGTCTCTGGAAACACCATATATTTT.

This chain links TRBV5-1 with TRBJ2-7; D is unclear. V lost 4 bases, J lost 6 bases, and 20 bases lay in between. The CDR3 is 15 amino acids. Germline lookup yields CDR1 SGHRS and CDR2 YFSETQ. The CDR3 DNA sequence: TGCGCCAGCAGCCCTACGCCCGTCGCCCACGGCGAGCAGTACTTC. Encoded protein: CASSPTPVAHGEQYF.

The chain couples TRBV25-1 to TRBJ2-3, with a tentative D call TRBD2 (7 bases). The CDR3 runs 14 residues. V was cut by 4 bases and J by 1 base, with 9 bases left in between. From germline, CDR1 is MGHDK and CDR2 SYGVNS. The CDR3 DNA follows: TGTGCCAGCAGTGTAGGGGGGGGCACAGATACGCAGTATTTT. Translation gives CASSVGGGTDTQYF.

CDR3 sequence reads: CASSYGKTANTEAFF. As DNA, the CDR3 is TGTGCCAGCAGTTACGGCAAGACAGCGAACACTGAAGCTTTCTTT. V and J are TRBV6-5 and TRBJ1-1, with D possibly matching TRBD1 (5 bases). Trimming removed 2 bases from V and 1 base from J, with 11 bases in between. The CDR3 sequence is 15 residues long. In germline, CDR1 is MNHEY, CDR2 SVGAGI.

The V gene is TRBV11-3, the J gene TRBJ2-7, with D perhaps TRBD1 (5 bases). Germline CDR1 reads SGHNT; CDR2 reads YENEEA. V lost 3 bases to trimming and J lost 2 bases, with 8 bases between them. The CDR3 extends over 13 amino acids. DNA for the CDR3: TGTGCCAGCAGCTTCGAGACAGCCTACGAGCAGTACTTC. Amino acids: CASSFETAYEQYF.

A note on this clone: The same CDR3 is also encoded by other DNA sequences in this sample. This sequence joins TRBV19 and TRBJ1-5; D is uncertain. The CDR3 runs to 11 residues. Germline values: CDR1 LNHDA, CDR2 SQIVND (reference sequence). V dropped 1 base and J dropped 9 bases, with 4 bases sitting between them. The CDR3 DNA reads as TGTGCCAGTAGTATAGGCGGGCCCCAGCATTTT. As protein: CASSIGGPQHF.